This entry lists 10 T cell receptor beta chains sequenced from one sample in a study of T cell responses to AZD1222 COVID-19 vaccine. Measured with immunoSEQ multiplex PCR; TCRdb has only the in-frame clones, and not every one. The table shows around 130,000 clones, with approximately 85% occurring only once. The source material was peripheral blood, sampled on day 0 of AZD1222 vaccination. The receptors come from an adult in good health.

The chain uses TRBV5-1 and TRBJ2-7, with 8 bases matching TRBD2. From germline, CDR1 is SGHRS and CDR2 YFSETQ. The CDR3 covers 14 residues. J was trimmed by 3 bases and V by 0 bases; bases with no gene match: 2. The chain's CDR3 is CASSLEAGGYEQYF. As DNA, the CDR3 is TGCGCCAGCAGCTTGGAGGCGGGGGGCTACGAGCAGTACTTC.

The chain recombines TRBV7-9 with TRBJ1-4; unclear D gene. Trimming took 4 bases from V and 1 from J, leaving 7 bases between them. CDR1 SEHNR and CDR2 FQNEAQ come from the germline V gene (reference sequence). The CDR3 consists of 14 residues. The CDR3 bases are TGTGCCAGCAGCTGGGAGGGAACTAATGAAAAACTGTTTTTT. Amino acids: CASSWEGTNEKLFF.

CDR3 DNA: TGTGCCAGCAGTGAACTTTGGAATTCACCCCTCCACTTT. Its protein product is CASSELWNSPLHF. The chain employs TRBV6-1 and TRBJ1-6, with D unresolved. Trimming took off 2 bases at V and 7 bases at J, with 6 bases between the two ends. CDR1 is MNHNS and CDR2 is SASEGT in the germline V gene. CDR3 size: 13 residues.

This chain's CDR3 is CATSSGTLSSYEQYF. DNA for the CDR3: TGTGCCACCAGCTCCGGGACTTTAAGCTCCTACGAGCAGTACTTC. This chain joins TRBV24-1 and TRBJ2-7; D perhaps matches TRBD2 (6 bases). Per germline, CDR1 KGHDR and CDR2 SFDVKD. The CDR3 sequence is 15 residues long. V lost 7 bases to trimming and J lost 0 bases, with 15 bases between them.

V gene TRBV7-8 combines with J gene TRBJ2-7; D ambiguous. This CDR3 is 15 amino acids long. Between the trimmed V and J ends, which lost 2 bases and 5 bases, there was a span of 16 bases. CDR1 is SGHVS, CDR2 FQNEAQ, per germline. The CDR3 reads CASSLRFYLGNEQYF. The CDR3 bases are TGTGCCAGCAGCTTACGGTTCTATTTGGGCAACGAGCAGTACTTC. The whole variable domain, filled in from reference TRBV7-8 and TRBJ2-7, reads GAGVSQSPRYKVAKRGQDVALRCDPISGHVSLFWYQQALGQGPEFLTYFQNEAQLDKSGLPSDRFFAERPEGSVSTLKIQRTQQEDSAVYLCASSLRFYLGNEQYFGPGTRLTVT.

The gene calls are TRBV5-8 and TRBJ1-5; D is unclear. The CDR3 length is 14 residues. V shed 0 bases and J shed 4 bases, with 8 bases lying between them. Germline V gives CDR1 SGHTS, CDR2 YDEGEE. In DNA form, the CDR3 reads TGTGCCAGCAGCTTGGCCGGGGTGAATCAGCCCCAGCATTTT. This encodes CASSLAGVNQPQHF.

V usage is TRBV9 and J usage is TRBJ2-7; D is perhaps TRBD2 (7 bases). The germline V and J ends were trimmed by 7 bases and 5 bases, with 19 bases remaining between them. The CDR3 is 14 residues long. Germline V gives CDR1 SGDLS, CDR2 YYNGEE. The CDR3 DNA reads as TGTGCCAGCTCCCCTGGGGGGGGCCCACACGAGCAGTACTTC. The encoded protein is CASSPGGGPHEQYF. The variable domain in full, with the rest retrieved from reference TRBV9 and TRBJ2-7, is DSGVTQTPKHLITATGQRVTLRCSPRSGDLSVYWYQQSLDQGLQFLIQYYNGEERAKGNILERFSAQQFPDLHSELNLSSLELGDSALYFCASSPGGGPHEQYFGPGTRLTVT.

The rearrangement uses TRBV7-2 and TRBJ1-5, with unresolved D. This CDR3 is 14 amino acids long. The V end was cut by 5 bases, the J end by 2 bases, with 10 bases between. The germline gives CDR1 SGHTA, CDR2 FQGNSA. DNA for the CDR3: TGTGCCAGCAGCCCTCTCGGTGGCAATCAGCCCCAGCATTTT. Protein sequence: CASSPLGGNQPQHF.

The gene calls are TRBV6-5 and TRBJ2-2; D gene unclear. There are 13 residues in the CDR3. The germline CDR1 and CDR2 sequences are MNHEY and SVGAGI. Trimming shortened V by 2 bases and J by 3 bases, and 4 bases separated the two germline ends. The CDR3 reads CASSYRHTGELFF. The CDR3 coding sequence is TGTGCCAGCAGTTACAGACACACCGGGGAGCTGTTTTTT.

The rearrangement uses TRBV4-3 and TRBJ1-3, with D unclear. CDR1 is LGHNA and CDR2 is YSLEER in the germline V gene. Trimming took 0 bases from V and 2 from J, leaving 8 bases between them. CDR3 length: 15 amino acids. CDR3 sequence (DNA): TGCGCCAGCAGCCAAGAAGGCGGGACTGGAAACACCATATATTTT. Encoded protein: CASSQEGGTGNTIYF.